This entry lists 16 T cell receptor beta chains sequenced from one sample in a study of T cell changes during pregnancy in multiple sclerosis. Profiled with immunoSEQ multiplex PCR; TCRdb holds only in-frame clones, not every one. The sample includes 55,000 to 85,000 clones, around nine tenths of them seen just once. Sequenced here: peripheral blood, sampled in the third trimester of pregnancy. The receptors come from a female donor with multiple sclerosis, enrolled in a pregnancy study.

V gene TRBV15 combines with J gene TRBJ1-5; no reliable D call. From germline, CDR1 is LNHNV and CDR2 YYDKDF (reference sequence). The CDR3 contains 13 residues. V was clipped by 5 bases and J by 1 base, with 6 bases between them. The CDR3 region has the DNA TGTGCCACCAGCTCTCAGAGCAATCAGCCCCAGCATTTT. This sequence encodes CATSSQSNQPQHF.

The genes are TRBV5-6 and TRBJ2-5, with a tentative D call TRBD2 (5 bases). Germline values: CDR1 SGHDT, CDR2 YYEEEE. The length of the CDR3 is 19 residues. Trimming took 2 bases from V and 4 from J, leaving 27 bases between them. The CDR3 spells CASSFIRAKVGDSRETQYF. The CDR3 bases are TGTGCCAGCAGCTTTATTAGGGCCAAGGTGGGAGACTCACGAGAGACCCAGTACTTC.

The CDR3 loop is CASSQDYGGALLYEQYF. The CDR3 nucleotides read TGCGCCAGCAGCCAAGACTACGGGGGAGCCCTTTTATACGAGCAGTACTTC. V gene TRBV4-3 combines with J gene TRBJ2-7, with D maybe TRBD2 (6 bases). Looked up from germline, CDR1 is LGHNA and CDR2 is YSLEER. Trimming stripped 0 bases from V and 4 bases from J, with 19 bases between. This CDR3 region has 17 residues.

Only a few counts were recorded for this clone. This chain connects TRBV9 to TRBJ1-1, with TRBD1 as a possible D gene (5 bases). The CDR3 is 13 amino acids. CDR1 is SGDLS, CDR2 YYNGEE, per germline. Trimming left V 3 bases short and J 4 bases short, with 10 bases between. The CDR3 DNA follows: TGTGCCAGCAGCGCAGAGACAGCCACTGAAGCTTTCTTT. Its translation is CASSAETATEAFF.

This clone came up a few times. At one boundary the junction diverges from the germline segment, which might be a read error. Here the CDR3 reads CAILNTGALVPHF. The CDR3 DNA reads as TGTGCCATACTAAACACAGGGGCCCTCGTTCCGCACTTC. V gene TRBV6-1 combines with J gene TRBJ2-7; 7 positions match TRBD1. The CDR3 covers 13 residues. Germline values: CDR1 MNHNS, CDR2 SASEGT.

The gene calls are TRBV27 and TRBJ2-7; possibly TRBD1 for D (5 bases). CDR3 length: 15 amino acids. V was cut by 5 bases and J by 2 bases, with 16 bases left in between. Germline values: CDR1 MNHEY, CDR2 SMNVEV (reference sequence). The CDR3 DNA follows: TGTGCCAGCAGTCCCAGGCCGCAGGGCACCTACGAGCAGTACTTC. Residues: CASSPRPQGTYEQYF.

The chain recombines TRBV2 with TRBJ2-3, with 8 bases matching TRBD1. V trimming: 6 bases; J trimming: 0 bases; junction bases outside the gene matches: 14. CDR1 SNHLY and CDR2 FYNNEI come from the germline V gene. The CDR3 is 18 residues long. CDR3 coding DNA: TGTGCCAGCAGCGCCCAGGGGGCCCTAACTTCTAGCACAGATACGCAGTATTTT. Translation: CASSAQGALTSSTDTQYF.

The rearrangement uses TRBV29-1 and TRBJ2-5; possibly TRBD1 for D (5 bases). The length of the CDR3 is 12 residues. In germline, CDR1 is SQVTM, CDR2 ANQGSEA. V was trimmed by 4 bases and J by 2 bases, leaving 8 bases between them. CDR3 residues: CSVVDSQETQYF. CDR3 DNA sequence: TGCAGCGTTGTTGACAGTCAAGAGACCCAGTACTTC.

The chain is built from TRBV19 and TRBJ2-2; the match to TRBD2 covers 15 bases. J was trimmed by 4 bases and V by 7 bases; bases with no gene match: 22. The CDR3 runs to 22 residues. Germline V gene lookup returns CDR1 LNHDA and CDR2 SQIVND (reference sequence). The CDR3 here is CASTYNRGLAGGPTSGTGELFF. The CDR3 DNA sequence: TGTGCCAGTACCTACAACAGGGGACTAGCGGGAGGTCCTACGAGTGGCACCGGGGAGCTGTTTTTT.

The chain is built from TRBV9 and TRBJ1-5; tentative D call: TRBD1 (5 bases). Germline V CDR1 and CDR2: SGDLS, YYNGEE. The CDR3 is made up of 14 amino acids. Trimming cost V 0 bases and J 7 bases, with 11 bases left between them. The CDR3, as DNA: TGTGCCAGCAGCGTAGGCGGGGGTAAACAGCCCCAGCATTTT. Protein: CASSVGGGKQPQHF.

This clone appeared a single time. The V and J genes are TRBV18 and TRBJ2-1; 7 bases align to TRBD2. This CDR3 has 15 residues. After removal of 2 bases from V and 4 bases from J, the junction contained 5 bases not matched to a gene. Germline values: CDR1 KGHSH, CDR2 LQKENI. The CDR3 loop is CASSPVAGEYNEQFF. CDR3 coding DNA: TGTGCCAGCTCACCAGTCGCGGGAGAATACAATGAGCAGTTCTTC.

This clone was counted once. The chain couples TRBV20-1 to TRBJ1-2; D gene uncertain. Trimming left V 4 bases short and J 5 bases short, with 8 bases between. CDR1 DFQATT and CDR2 SNEGSKA come from the germline V gene (reference sequence). The CDR3 loop spans 11 amino acids. The CDR3 loop reads CSATPVYGYTF. CDR3 coding DNA: TGCAGTGCTACCCCGGTATATGGCTACACCTTC.

The J gene is TRBJ2-1, the V gene TRBV6-6; D gene ambiguous. Germline V gene lookup returns CDR1 MNHNY and CDR2 SVGAGI (reference sequence). The CDR3 spans 14 residues. V was clipped by 5 bases and J by 5 bases, with 13 bases between them. CDR3 amino acids: CASSVVGRDNEQFF. In nucleotides, the CDR3 is TGTGCCAGCAGTGTAGTCGGTCGAGACAATGAGCAGTTCTTC.

The CDR3 loop reads CATSSQYRRPNEKLFF. The CDR3 region has the DNA TGTGCCACCAGCAGCCAATACAGGCGACCAAATGAAAAACTGTTTTTT. V is TRBV15 and J is TRBJ1-4; TRBD1 is a possible D gene (5 bases). Deletions cut 3 bases from V and 5 bases from J, with 16 bases between. CDR3 length equals 16 residues. Germline CDR1 reads LNHNV; CDR2 reads YYDKDF (reference sequence).

The chain employs TRBV25-1 and TRBJ2-1; weak D call: TRBD2 (5 bases). V was cut by 9 bases and J by 15 bases, with 18 bases left in between. CDR1 and CDR2 from the germline V gene are MGHDK and SYGVNS. The CDR3 is made up of 11 amino acids. CDR3 sequence reads: CASSREILRFF. The CDR3 region has the DNA TGTGCCAGTAGCCGGGAAATCCTTCGGTTCTTC.

This chain uses TRBV9 with TRBJ1-4; unclear D gene. CDR3 size: 15 residues. Trimming took off 4 bases at V and 2 bases at J, with 12 bases between the two ends. Germline lookup yields CDR1 SGDLS and CDR2 YYNGEE. CDR3 bases: TGTGCCAGCAGCCCGGAGGGTTCTACTAATGAAAAACTGTTTTTT. Protein: CASSPEGSTNEKLFF. Full variable domain (outside the CDR3, taken from reference TRBV9 and TRBJ1-4): DSGVTQTPKHLITATGQRVTLRCSPRSGDLSVYWYQQSLDQGLQFLIQYYNGEERAKGNILERFSAQQFPDLHSELNLSSLELGDSALYFCASSPEGSTNEKLFFGSGTQLSVL.